A single sample gave rise to the 27 T cell receptor beta chains below, sequenced in a study of blood T cell repertoires in COVID-19. Produced via immunoSEQ multiplex PCR; TCRdb's table is partial and in-frame only. This table has roughly 110,000 clones, 71% appearing once. Sequenced: peripheral blood. These receptors were collected from a human donor with acute or convalescent COVID-19. The donor label of this sample is uncertain.

The chain uses TRBV20-1 and TRBJ1-4; D possibly corresponds to TRBD1 (5 bases). The CDR3 length is 13 residues. The germline V gene encodes CDR1 DFQATT and CDR2 SNEGSKA (reference sequence). The V and J ends lost 3 bases and 7 bases respectively, with 12 bases between them. The CDR3 bases are TGCAGTGCTAGTCCCAGGGCTAGTGAAAAACTGTTTTTT. It specifies CSASPRASEKLFF.

The rearrangement links TRBV5-1 to TRBJ1-2; a possible D gene is TRBD1 (6 bases). V dropped 0 bases and J dropped 8 bases, with 17 bases sitting between them. Per germline, CDR1 SGHRS and CDR2 YFSETQ. The CDR3 covers 15 residues. Here the CDR3 reads CASSLVVGAKGGYTF. As DNA, the CDR3 is TGCGCCAGCAGCTTGGTAGTGGGGGCAAAAGGGGGCTACACCTTC. The entire variable domain, with the rest obtained from reference TRBV5-1 and TRBJ1-2, is as follows: KAGVTQTPRYLIKTRGQQVTLSCSPISGHRSVSWYQQTPGQGLQFLFEYFSETQRNKGNFPGRFSGRQFSNSRSEMNVSTLELGDSALYLCASSLVVGAKGGYTFGSGTRLTVV.

The rearrangement links TRBV28 to TRBJ2-2; TRBD2 is a possible D gene (5 bases). With 5 bases removed from V and 0 bases from J, the gap between germline ends came to 19 bases. Germline V gene data show CDR1 as MDHEN and CDR2 as SYDVKM. The CDR3 runs to 18 residues. This chain's CDR3 is CASSTPPSRPANTGELFF. The CDR3 coding sequence is TGTGCCAGCAGTACCCCTCCTAGCAGGCCAGCGAACACCGGGGAGCTGTTTTTT.

The CDR3: CASSQDLFSGPSTDTQYF. CDR3 nucleotides: TGTGCCAGCAGCCAAGATCTATTCAGCGGCCCTAGCACAGATACGCAGTATTTT. The chain recombines TRBV4-2 with TRBJ2-3, with TRBD2 as a possible D gene (5 bases). Germline CDR1 and CDR2: LGHNA and YNFKEQ. Trimming cost V 0 bases and J 0 bases, with 16 bases left between them. The CDR3 is made up of 18 amino acids.

The V and J genes are TRBV7-2 and TRBJ2-1; 9 bases agree with TRBD2. This CDR3 comprises 15 residues. The germline V gene encodes CDR1 SGHTA and CDR2 FQGNSA. Unmatched junction bases numbered 7, after V lost 1 base and J lost 9 bases. CDR3 loop: CASSLGRGGSVEQFF. CDR3 sequence (DNA): TGTGCCAGCAGCTTAGGGCGGGGGGGCTCCGTTGAGCAGTTCTTC.

The genes are TRBV3-1 (or the pseudogene TRBV3-2) and TRBJ1-3; 7 bases agree with TRBD1. V gave up 0 bases and J gave up 7 bases; unmatched junction bases: 6. This CDR3 region has 15 residues. Germline values: CDR1 LGHDT, CDR2 YNNKEL (reference sequence). CDR3: CASSQEALQGNTIYF. CDR3 coding DNA: TGTGCCAGCAGCCAAGAGGCCCTACAGGGGAACACCATATATTTT.

This clone was detected only a few times. The chain is built from TRBV19 and TRBJ2-5, with TRBD2 matching over 11 bases. Germline values: CDR1 LNHDA, CDR2 SQIVND (reference sequence). The ends lost 4 bases at V and 9 bases at J; junction bases unmatched: 7. The CDR3 has 14 residues. CDR3 nucleotides: TGTGCCAGTAGTACCGGGACTAGCGGCCGCTCCCAGTACTTC. It codes for CASSTGTSGRSQYF. Full variable domain (outside the CDR3, taken from reference TRBV19 and TRBJ2-5): DGGITQSPKYLFRKEGQNVTLSCEQNLNHDAMYWYRQDPGQGLRLIYYSQIVNDFQKGDIAEGYSVSREKKESFPLTVTSAQKNPTAFYLCASSTGTSGRSQYFGPGTRLLVL.

The rearrangement uses TRBV7-9 and TRBJ1-5, with a possible D match to TRBD1 (6 bases). CDR1 is SEHNR and CDR2 is FQNEAQ in the germline V gene (reference sequence). Trimming left V 5 bases short and J 6 bases short, with 11 bases between. The CDR3 totals 13 residues. CDR3 protein: CASSEGGGQPQHF. The CDR3 bases are TGTGCCAGCAGCGAAGGGGGGGGTCAGCCCCAGCATTTT.

This sequence joins TRBV10-2 and TRBJ1-5; 9 bases align to TRBD1. Unmatched junction bases numbered 5, after V lost 5 bases and J lost 6 bases. The CDR3 length is 14 residues. The germline V gene has CDR1 WSHSY and CDR2 SAAADI. The chain's CDR3 is CASSQQGAFQPQHF. The CDR3 DNA is TGCGCCAGCAGTCAACAGGGGGCGTTTCAGCCCCAGCATTTT.

This clone was counted only a few times. V gene TRBV28 combines with J gene TRBJ2-7; D ambiguous. Trimming removed 4 bases from V and 6 bases from J, with 10 bases in between. The CDR3 spans 12 residues. The germline V gene encodes CDR1 MDHEN and CDR2 SYDVKM. CDR3 amino acids: CASSSQLGEQYF. CDR3 DNA: TGTGCCAGCAGTTCACAGCTTGGCGAGCAGTACTTC.

The rearrangement uses TRBV11-2 and TRBJ1-4; D gene unclear. The V gene's germline CDR1 is SGHAT and CDR2 FQNNGV. The CDR3 is made up of 12 amino acids. Trimming took 1 base from V and 8 from J, leaving 5 bases between them. In DNA, the CDR3 is TGTGCCAGCAGCTTAGGGGCAGAAAAACTGTTTTTT. Its translation: CASSLGAEKLFF. The full variable domain, in which reference TRBV11-2 and TRBJ1-4 provide the parts outside the CDR3, is EAGVAQSPRYKIIEKRQSVAFWCNPISGHATLYWYQQILGQGPKLLIQFQNNGVVDDSQLPKDRFSAERLKGVDSTLKIQPAKLEDSAVYLCASSLGAEKLFFGSGTQLSVL.

Only a few counts were recorded for this clone. This chain links TRBV30 with TRBJ2-3, with 8 bases identical to TRBD1. The CDR3 loop spans 15 amino acids. Germline V gives CDR1 GTSNPN, CDR2 SVGIG (reference sequence). V lost 3 bases and J lost 3; bases outside the gene matches: 8. The CDR3 sequence is CAWSNDRGRTDTQYF. For the CDR3, the DNA is TGTGCCTGGAGCAATGACAGGGGAAGGACAGATACGCAGTATTTT.

The chain is built from TRBV5-4 and TRBJ2-2; TRBD2 is a possible D gene (6 bases). This CDR3 region has 15 residues. The germline V gene has CDR1 SGHNT and CDR2 YYREEE (reference sequence). V shed 4 bases and J shed 1 base, with 11 bases lying between them. The CDR3 here is CASSQGLLNTGELFF. The CDR3 coding sequence is TGTGCCAGCAGCCAGGGACTTCTGAACACCGGGGAGCTGTTTTTT.

This clone has only a few counts. The chain has TRBV3-1 (or the pseudogene TRBV3-2) and TRBJ2-7, with 9 bases aligning to TRBD1. This CDR3 has 13 amino acids. Germline values: CDR1 LGHDT, CDR2 YNNKEL (reference sequence). J was trimmed by 3 bases and V by 8 bases; bases with no gene match: 5. The CDR3 nucleotides read TGTGCCAGCCCCGGACAGGGGCACTACGAGCAGTACGTC. Translated, it gives CASPGQGHYEQYV.

V is TRBV19 and J is TRBJ2-1, with 9 bases aligning to TRBD2. The germline V gene has CDR1 LNHDA and CDR2 SQIVND (reference sequence). The J segment lost 1 base and the V segment lost 8 bases, leaving 6 bases of the junction unmatched. There are 15 residues in the CDR3. CDR3 protein: CASQVAGGSYNEQFF. In nucleotides, the CDR3 is TGTGCCAGTCAGGTGGCGGGGGGGTCCTACAATGAGCAGTTCTTC.

V is TRBV3-1 (or the pseudogene TRBV3-2) and J is TRBJ2-3, with D perhaps matching TRBD2 (6 bases). The CDR3 covers 15 residues. V lost 0 bases to trimming and J lost 3 bases, with 10 bases between them. Germline V gene sequence: CDR1 LGHDT, CDR2 YNNKEL (reference sequence). Here the CDR3 reads CASSQDLLATDTQYF. The CDR3 nucleotides read TGTGCCAGCAGCCAAGATCTCCTAGCGACAGATACGCAGTATTTT.

This rearrangement joins TRBV7-8 to TRBJ2-1; the match to TRBD2 covers 7 bases. The CDR3 runs 16 residues. Germline V lookup: CDR1 SGHVS, CDR2 FQNEAQ. J gave up 8 bases and V 1 base, and 11 bases lay outside the gene matches. The CDR3 DNA sequence: TGTGCCAGCAGCTTAGGTACGGGGGGACCTTTCGATGAGCAGTTCTTC. It yields the protein CASSLGTGGPFDEQFF.

The V call is TRBV5-8, the J call TRBJ2-2; 10 nucleotides line up with TRBD1. The CDR3 spans 20 residues. The V gene's germline CDR1 is SGHTS and CDR2 YDEGEE. V shed 4 bases and J 7 bases; nucleotides not matched to a gene: 22. CDR3 in amino acids: CASSRNLTTTGQGCLGELFF. In DNA form, the CDR3 reads TGTGCCAGCAGCCGTAATCTTACTACGACGGGACAGGGGTGCCTCGGGGAGCTGTTTTTT.

This clone was counted only a few times. The V and J genes are TRBV4-1 and TRBJ2-1, with D perhaps matching TRBD2 (5 bases). Germline V lookup: CDR1 MGHRA, CDR2 YSYEKL. V lost 6 bases to trimming and J lost 10 bases, with 19 bases between them. This CDR3 has 14 amino acids. Here the CDR3 reads CASRPNLLSGEQFF. Written as DNA, the CDR3 is TGCGCCAGCAGACCCAACCTCCTGTCGGGGGAGCAGTTCTTC.

CDR3 nucleotide sequence: TGTGCCAGCAGCTCAGGCCTCACAGATACGCAGTATTTT. Amino acid sequence: CASSSGLTDTQYF. The chain links TRBV5-4 to TRBJ2-3; the D is unclear. Trimming took 3 bases from V and 2 from J, leaving 7 bases between them. The germline V gene encodes CDR1 SGHNT and CDR2 YYREEE (reference sequence). The CDR3 consists of 13 residues.

This clone has only a few counts. The chain links TRBV19 to TRBJ1-6; 8 bases agree with TRBD1. Per the germline V gene, CDR1 is LNHDA and CDR2 is SQIVND (reference sequence). The CDR3 length is 14 residues. V gave up 7 bases and J gave up 6 bases; unmatched junction bases: 5. The CDR3 coding sequence is TGTGCCAGTATCGACAGGGGCCGTAATTCACCCCTCCACTTT. It encodes CASIDRGRNSPLHF.

This clone was picked up a small number of times. Written as DNA, the CDR3 is TGTGCCAGTAAAGCCGGCCCCAGGGGAAATCAGCCCCAGCATTTT. This codes for CASKAGPRGNQPQHF. V gene TRBV19 combines with J gene TRBJ1-5, with D possibly being TRBD1 (6 bases). The CDR3 is made up of 15 amino acids. The ends were cut back, 7 bases at V and 4 bases at J, with 17 bases in the middle. Per germline, CDR1 LNHDA and CDR2 SQIVND (reference sequence).

This clone was detected a few times. V and J are TRBV27 and TRBJ1-2; 9 bases map to TRBD1. Germline trimming cut 0 bases from V and 8 bases from J; bases unmatched to any gene: 7. Looked up from germline, CDR1 is MNHEY and CDR2 is SMNVEV (reference sequence). The CDR3 length is 15 residues. The CDR3 nucleotides are TGTGCCAGCAGTTTATCGGTAACAGGGGGCAAGGGCTACACCTTC. Its protein is CASSLSVTGGKGYTF.

This CDR3 reads CAITTGGRPYEQYV. CDR3 DNA: TGTGCCATTACGACAGGGGGCAGGCCATACGAGCAGTACGTC. This rearrangement joins TRBV10-3 to TRBJ2-7; TRBD1 matches 10 bases. From germline, CDR1 is ENHRY and CDR2 SYGVKD. Losses at the gene ends were 9 bases for V and 4 bases for J; bases not matched to a gene: 9. The CDR3 is made up of 14 amino acids.

This clone was counted once. This rearrangement joins TRBV30 to TRBJ1-2, with D unresolved. The CDR3 spans 13 residues. Germline CDR1 and CDR2: GTSNPN and SVGIG (reference sequence). V lost 1 base and J lost 3, with 9 bases in between. The CDR3 is CAWSDRGDYGYTF. CDR3 in DNA: TGTGCCTGGAGTGACCGCGGGGACTATGGCTACACCTTC.

V gene TRBV11-2 combines with J gene TRBJ2-6; 7 bases align to TRBD1. The CDR3 is made up of 17 amino acids. From germline, CDR1 is SGHAT and CDR2 FQNNGV. V lost 4 bases and J lost 0; bases outside the gene matches: 6. Here the CDR3 DNA reads TGTGCCAGCAGCTCGTCCCGGGACAGCTCTGGGGCCAACGTCCTGACTTTC. The encoded protein is CASSSSRDSSGANVLTF.

CDR3 sequence (DNA): TGTGCCAGCAGTCCTTACCCGACAGGACACTATGGCTACACCTTC. This encodes CASSPYPTGHYGYTF. The rearrangement uses TRBV28 and TRBJ1-2; possibly TRBD1 for D (6 bases). Germline V gene sequence: CDR1 MDHEN, CDR2 SYDVKM. V lost 5 bases and J lost 3, with 16 bases in between. This CDR3 region has 15 residues.